The rows below give T cell receptor beta chains drawn from one sample of a study of cytomegalovirus exposure and HLA in healthy donors. Produced via immunoSEQ multiplex PCR; TCRdb's table is partial and in-frame only. The sample lists about 140,000 clones, around 75% occurring once. The specimen sequenced was PBMCs. These receptors were collected from a man aged 35-49 years in good health and CMV-seronegative. Each CDR3 is given with its conserved first and last residue. The D gene is left open where the match is weak. Rows give clone size only sometimes, using once, few, many, or a class for an expanded clone.

clone size: -; D gene: -; V gene: TRBV9; J gene: TRBJ1-1; CDR3 DNA: TGTGCCAGCAGCGTAACTGGTGGCACTGAAGCTTTCTTT; CDR3 protein: CASSVTGGTEAFF
clone size: -; D gene: TRBD2; V gene: TRBV9; J gene: TRBJ2-7; CDR3 DNA: TGTGCCAGCAGCCCGGGGGGAGGGGTGAGCTCCTACGAGCAGTACTTC; CDR3 protein: CASSPGGGVSSYEQYF
clone size: -; D gene: TRBD1; V gene: TRBV28; J gene: TRBJ1-1; CDR3 DNA: TGTGCCAGCAGTTTAGGGGCAGGGGGTCATAACACTGAAGCTTTCTTT; CDR3 protein: CASSLGAGGHNTEAFF
clone size: -; D gene: -; V gene: TRBV6-5; J gene: TRBJ2-5; CDR3 DNA: TGTGCCAGCAGCCCCTCACGGGAGCAGTCGGAGACCCAGTACTTC; CDR3 protein: CASSPSREQSETQYF
clone size: -; D gene: -; V gene: TRBV6-1; J gene: TRBJ2-7; CDR3 DNA: TGTGCCAGCAGGGGGGGACCGGGTTTACGGGAGCAGTACTTC; CDR3 protein: CASRGGPGLREQYF
clone size: -; D gene: -; V gene: TRBV5-1; J gene: TRBJ1-4; CDR3 DNA: TGCGCCAGCAGCTTCCAGGGAACTAATGAAAAACTGTTTTTT; CDR3 protein: CASSFQGTNEKLFF
clone size: once; D gene: -; V gene: TRBV5-1; J gene: TRBJ2-1; CDR3 DNA: TGCGCCAGCAGCCCCGTGCGGAGGGGCGGCAATGAGCAGTTCTTC; CDR3 protein: CASSPVRRGGNEQFF
clone size: -; D gene: TRBD1; V gene: TRBV19; J gene: TRBJ1-5; CDR3 DNA: TGTGCCAGTAGCCATGGAGGGGACAGGGCCTATAGCAATCAGCCCCAGCATTTT; CDR3 protein: CASSHGGDRAYSNQPQHF
clone size: -; D gene: -; V gene: TRBV28; J gene: TRBJ2-7; CDR3 DNA: TGTGCCAGCAGTTTTGGGCAGTCAAGTATAAACGAGCAGTACTTC; CDR3 protein: CASSFGQSSINEQYF
clone size: -; D gene: TRBD1; V gene: TRBV9; J gene: TRBJ2-5; CDR3 DNA: TGTGCCAGCAGCACCCGATGGGGACAGGGAGGACAAGAGACCCAGTACTTC; CDR3 protein: CASSTRWGQGGQETQYF
clone size: -; D gene: -; V gene: TRBV5-4; J gene: TRBJ1-2; CDR3 DNA: TGTGCCAGCAGCTTGGATGAGGACAGAGGCTATGGCTACACCTTC; CDR3 protein: CASSLDEDRGYGYTF
clone size: -; D gene: -; V gene: TRBV4-1; J gene: TRBJ1-2; CDR3 DNA: TGCGCCAGCAGCCAAGATGCAGTTAGCAACTACACCTTC; CDR3 protein: CASSQDAVSNYTF
clone size: -; D gene: -; V gene: TRBV4-2; J gene: TRBJ2-7; CDR3 DNA: TGTGCCAGCAGCCAAGTCCTCAGGGCGTCCCGCGAGCAGTACTTC; CDR3 protein: CASSQVLRASREQYF
clone size: -; D gene: TRBD1; V gene: TRBV5-1; J gene: TRBJ1-1; CDR3 DNA: TGCGCCAGCAGCTTGGACAGGGGAGGCACTGAAGCTTTCTTT; CDR3 protein: CASSLDRGGTEAFF
clone size: once; D gene: -; V gene: TRBV7-9; J gene: TRBJ1-3; CDR3 DNA: TGTGCCAGCAGCCCCTTTTTGAGGGTCAGCTCTGGAAACACCATATATTTT; CDR3 protein: CASSPFLRVSSGNTIYF
clone size: -; D gene: -; V gene: TRBV7-9; J gene: TRBJ2-7; CDR3 DNA: TGTGCCAGCAGATCAGGGGTTGCCTACGAGCAGTACTTC; CDR3 protein: CASRSGVAYEQYF
clone size: -; D gene: -; V gene: TRBV4-2; J gene: TRBJ1-1; CDR3 DNA: TGTGCCAGCAGCCAGAGCCGGGGAAACACTGAAGCTTTCTTT; CDR3 protein: CASSQSRGNTEAFF
clone size: -; D gene: TRBD2; V gene: TRBV4-3; J gene: TRBJ2-3; CDR3 DNA: TGCGCCAGCAGCCCGGGACTAGCGGGGGCCACAGATACGCAGTATTTT; CDR3 protein: CASSPGLAGATDTQYF
clone size: once; D gene: -; V gene: TRBV7-3; J gene: TRBJ2-3; CDR3 DNA: TGTGCCAGCAGCTTAACTTTCAGGGAGGCAGGGCAGTATTTT; CDR3 protein: CASSLTFREAGQYF
clone size: -; D gene: -; V gene: TRBV9; J gene: TRBJ2-2; CDR3 DNA: TGTGCCAGCAGCGTTGGGGCAGGGGGGTTCGGGGAGCTGTTTTTT; CDR3 protein: CASSVGAGGFGELFF
clone size: once; D gene: TRBD1; V gene: TRBV7-3; J gene: TRBJ2-2; CDR3 DNA: TGTGCCAGCAGCTTGACCCGGGACAGTTCGAACACCGGGGAGCTGTTTTTT; CDR3 protein: CASSLTRDSSNTGELFF
clone size: -; D gene: -; V gene: TRBV7-6; J gene: TRBJ1-1; CDR3 DNA: TGTGCCAGCAGCCCCAAAGTGCCAGGGCTGGACACTGAAGCTTTCTTT; CDR3 protein: CASSPKVPGLDTEAFF
clone size: -; D gene: -; V gene: TRBV5-1; J gene: TRBJ2-1; CDR3 DNA: TGCGCCAGCAGCTGGGGCGGGGAGTCTAGGAACAATGAGCAGTTCTTC; CDR3 protein: CASSWGGESRNNEQFF
clone size: -; D gene: -; V gene: TRBV5-4; J gene: TRBJ1-1; CDR3 DNA: TGTGCCAGCAGGGAAGTAGGGGGAAAAGCTTTCTTT; CDR3 protein: CASREVGGKAFF
clone size: -; D gene: -; V gene: TRBV27; J gene: TRBJ2-5; CDR3 DNA: TGTGCCAGCAGTTTAGCTTGGGACTCAAATCGGGAGCAGTACTTC; CDR3 protein: CASSLAWDSNREQYF
clone size: -; D gene: -; V gene: TRBV2; J gene: TRBJ1-4; CDR3 DNA: TGTGCCAGCAGTCAAGGGAGGACTAATGAAAAACTGTTTTTT; CDR3 protein: CASSQGRTNEKLFF
clone size: -; D gene: TRBD1; V gene: TRBV6-5; J gene: TRBJ2-7; CDR3 DNA: TGTGCCAGCAGTTACTCGCGACAGGGGGTCGTCGACGAGCAGTACTTC; CDR3 protein: CASSYSRQGVVDEQYF
clone size: -; D gene: TRBD1; V gene: TRBV2; J gene: TRBJ1-4; CDR3 DNA: TGTGCCAGCAGGATGGGACAGGGTCGGGAAAAACTGTTTTTT; CDR3 protein: CASRMGQGREKLFF
clone size: -; D gene: -; V gene: TRBV4-1; J gene: TRBJ2-1; CDR3 DNA: TGCGCCAGCAGCCAAGTTTCAGTGGACAATGAGCAGTTCTTC; CDR3 protein: CASSQVSVDNEQFF
clone size: -; D gene: -; V gene: TRBV15; J gene: TRBJ2-6; CDR3 DNA: TGTGCCACCCTTCCGGGGGGCGGTGGGGCCAACGTCCTGACTTTC; CDR3 protein: CATLPGGGGANVLTF
clone size: -; D gene: TRBD1; V gene: TRBV5-1; J gene: TRBJ1-1; CDR3 DNA: TGCGCCAGCAGCTTGAGGACAGGGGGGAGTACTGAAGCTTTCTTT; CDR3 protein: CASSLRTGGSTEAFF
clone size: few; D gene: -; V gene: TRBV5-6; J gene: TRBJ1-4; CDR3 DNA: TGTGCCAGCAGCCCAGGCGGGACGGGGGAAAAACTGTTTTTT; CDR3 protein: CASSPGGTGEKLFF
clone size: -; D gene: -; V gene: TRBV2; J gene: TRBJ2-7; CDR3 DNA: TGTGCCAGCAGTGGTCCCGCCAGCTCCTACGAGCAGTACTTC; CDR3 protein: CASSGPASSYEQYF
clone size: -; D gene: TRBD1; V gene: TRBV5-4; J gene: TRBJ1-2; CDR3 DNA: TGTGCCAGCAGCCAACAGGGGGCAGACTATGGCTACACCTTC; CDR3 protein: CASSQQGADYGYTF
clone size: once; D gene: -; V gene: TRBV15; J gene: TRBJ2-7; CDR3 DNA: TGTGCCACCAGCAGAGGAGCCGACTACGAGCAGTACTTC; CDR3 protein: CATSRGADYEQYF
clone size: -; D gene: -; V gene: TRBV7-3; J gene: TRBJ2-1; CDR3 DNA: TGTGCCAGCAGCCCCGGAGCCAACAATGAGCAGTTCTTC; CDR3 protein: CASSPGANNEQFF
clone size: -; D gene: -; V gene: TRBV19; J gene: TRBJ1-1; CDR3 DNA: TGTGCCAGTAGTATAGGGGGAACAGGACTGAACACTGAAGCTTTCTTT; CDR3 protein: CASSIGGTGLNTEAFF
clone size: few; D gene: TRBD1; V gene: TRBV6-6; J gene: TRBJ1-6; CDR3 DNA: TGTGCCAGCACGGGACAGGGTGTATCTTCCCTCCACTTT; CDR3 protein: CASTGQGVSSLHF
clone size: -; D gene: TRBD1; V gene: TRBV6-6; J gene: TRBJ1-2; CDR3 DNA: TGTGCCAGCAGTCCCACGACAGGGAGGGGCTACACCTTC; CDR3 protein: CASSPTTGRGYTF
clone size: -; D gene: TRBD1; V gene: TRBV5-1; J gene: TRBJ2-2; CDR3 DNA: TGCGCCAGCAGCTGGACAGGGCGAACGCCCACCGGGGAGCTGTTTTTT; CDR3 protein: CASSWTGRTPTGELFF
clone size: -; D gene: TRBD1; V gene: TRBV6-1; J gene: TRBJ2-7; CDR3 DNA: TGTGCCAGCAGTGCGGGCGCGGGACAGGGAGCATGCGAGCAGTACTTC; CDR3 protein: CASSAGAGQGACEQYF
clone size: -; D gene: -; V gene: TRBV2; J gene: TRBJ1-2; CDR3 DNA: TGTGCCAGCAGTGAGGTAGATTATGGCTACACCTTC; CDR3 protein: CASSEVDYGYTF
clone size: once; D gene: -; V gene: TRBV9; J gene: TRBJ2-1; CDR3 DNA: TGTGCCAGCAGCCCGAGTGGAGGGGGGGCCTTATGGGAGCAGTTCTTC; CDR3 protein: CASSPSGGGALWEQFF
clone size: -; D gene: TRBD1; V gene: TRBV4-3; J gene: TRBJ1-6; CDR3 DNA: TGCGCCAGCAGCCAAGTTGGACAGGGAATCTCACCCCTCCACTTT; CDR3 protein: CASSQVGQGISPLHF
clone size: -; D gene: -; V gene: TRBV4-1; J gene: TRBJ1-5; CDR3 DNA: TGCGCCAGCAGCCAAAGCCCCCCGGCCGGGAATCAGCCCCAGCATTTT; CDR3 protein: CASSQSPPAGNQPQHF
clone size: -; D gene: -; V gene: TRBV7-8; J gene: TRBJ2-7; CDR3 DNA: TGTGCCAGCAGCTTAGGGAACAGGGCATTGTTTTACGAGCAGTACTTC; CDR3 protein: CASSLGNRALFYEQYF